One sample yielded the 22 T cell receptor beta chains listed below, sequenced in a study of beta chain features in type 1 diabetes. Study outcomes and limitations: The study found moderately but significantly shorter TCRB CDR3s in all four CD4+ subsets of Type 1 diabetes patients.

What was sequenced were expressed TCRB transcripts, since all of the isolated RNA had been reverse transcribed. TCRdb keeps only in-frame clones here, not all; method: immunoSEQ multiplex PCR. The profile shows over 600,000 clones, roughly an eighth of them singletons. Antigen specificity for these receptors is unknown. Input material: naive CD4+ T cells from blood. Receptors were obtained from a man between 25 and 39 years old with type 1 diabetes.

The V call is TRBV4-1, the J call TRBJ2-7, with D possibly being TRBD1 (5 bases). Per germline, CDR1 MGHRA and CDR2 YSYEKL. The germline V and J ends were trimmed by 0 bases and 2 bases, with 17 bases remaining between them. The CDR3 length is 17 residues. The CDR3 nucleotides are TGCGCCAGCAGCCAAGATTCTCCAGGGCCTCTCACCTACGAGCAGTACTTC. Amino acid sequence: CASSQDSPGPLTYEQYF.

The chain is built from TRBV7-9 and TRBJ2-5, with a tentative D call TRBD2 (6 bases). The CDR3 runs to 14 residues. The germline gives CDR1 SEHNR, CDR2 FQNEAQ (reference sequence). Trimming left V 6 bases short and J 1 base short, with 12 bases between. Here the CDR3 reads CASRPDGSQETQYF. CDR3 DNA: TGTGCCAGCAGGCCTGACGGGAGCCAAGAGACCCAGTACTTC.

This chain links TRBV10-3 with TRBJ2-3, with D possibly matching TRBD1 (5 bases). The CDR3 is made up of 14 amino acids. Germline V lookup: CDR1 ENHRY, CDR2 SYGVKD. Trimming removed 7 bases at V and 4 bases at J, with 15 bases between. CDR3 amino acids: CAITQDILADTQYF. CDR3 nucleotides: TGTGCCATCACCCAGGACATCTTGGCAGATACGCAGTATTTT.

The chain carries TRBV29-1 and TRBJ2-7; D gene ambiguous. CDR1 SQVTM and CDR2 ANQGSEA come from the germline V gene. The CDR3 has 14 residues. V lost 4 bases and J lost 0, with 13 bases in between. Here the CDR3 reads CSVASRLHSYEQYF. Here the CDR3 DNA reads TGCAGCGTTGCGTCCCGCCTACACTCCTACGAGCAGTACTTC.

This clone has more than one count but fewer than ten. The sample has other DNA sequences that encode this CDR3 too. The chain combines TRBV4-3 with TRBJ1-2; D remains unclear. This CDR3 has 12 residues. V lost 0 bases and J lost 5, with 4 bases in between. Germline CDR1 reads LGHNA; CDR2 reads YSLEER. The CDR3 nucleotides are TGCGCCAGCAGCCAAGACAGTTATGGCTACACCTTC. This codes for CASSQDSYGYTF.

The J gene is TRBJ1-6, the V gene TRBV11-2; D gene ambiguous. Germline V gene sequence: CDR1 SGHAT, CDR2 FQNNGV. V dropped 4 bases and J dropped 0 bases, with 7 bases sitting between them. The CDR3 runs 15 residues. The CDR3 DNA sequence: TGTGCCAGCAGCTCGGAGAGCTCCTATAATTCACCCCTCCACTTT. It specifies CASSSESSYNSPLHF.

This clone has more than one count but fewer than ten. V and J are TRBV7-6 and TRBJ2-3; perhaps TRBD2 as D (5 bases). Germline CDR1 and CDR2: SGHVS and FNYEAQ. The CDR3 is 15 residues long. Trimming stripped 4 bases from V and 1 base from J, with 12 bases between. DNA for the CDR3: TGTGCCAGCAGCTCCCGGACTGCCCGCACAGATACGCAGTATTTT. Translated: CASSSRTARTDTQYF.

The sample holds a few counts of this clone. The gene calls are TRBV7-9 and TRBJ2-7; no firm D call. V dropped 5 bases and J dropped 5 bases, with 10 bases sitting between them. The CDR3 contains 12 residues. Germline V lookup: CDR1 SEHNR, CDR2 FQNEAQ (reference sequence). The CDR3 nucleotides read TGTGCCAGCAGCACCACATTGGACGAGCAGTACTTC. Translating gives CASSTTLDEQYF.

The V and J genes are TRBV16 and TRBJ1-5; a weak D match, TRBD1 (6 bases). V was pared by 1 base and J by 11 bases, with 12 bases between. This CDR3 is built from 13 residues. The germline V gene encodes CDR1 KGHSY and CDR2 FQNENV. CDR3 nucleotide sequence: TGTGCCAGCAGCCAATACACCAAGGGGGCCCAGCATTTT. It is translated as CASSQYTKGAQHF.

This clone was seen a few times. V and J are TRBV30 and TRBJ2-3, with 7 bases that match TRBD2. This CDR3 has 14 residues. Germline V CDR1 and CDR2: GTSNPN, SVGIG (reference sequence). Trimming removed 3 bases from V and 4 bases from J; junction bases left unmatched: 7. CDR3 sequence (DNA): TGTGCCTGGAGCCTCCGGGGGGTCGCAGATACGCAGTATTTT. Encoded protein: CAWSLRGVADTQYF.

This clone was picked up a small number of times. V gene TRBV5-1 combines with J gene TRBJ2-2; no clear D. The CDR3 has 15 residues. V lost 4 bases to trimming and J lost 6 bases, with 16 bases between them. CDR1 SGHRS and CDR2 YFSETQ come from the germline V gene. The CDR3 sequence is CASSLMGGSPGELFF. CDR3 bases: TGCGCCAGCAGCCTGATGGGTGGTTCACCCGGGGAGCTGTTTTTT. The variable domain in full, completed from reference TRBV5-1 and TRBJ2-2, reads KAGVTQTPRYLIKTRGQQVTLSCSPISGHRSVSWYQQTPGQGLQFLFEYFSETQRNKGNFPGRFSGRQFSNSRSEMNVSTLELGDSALYLCASSLMGGSPGELFFGEGSRLTVL.

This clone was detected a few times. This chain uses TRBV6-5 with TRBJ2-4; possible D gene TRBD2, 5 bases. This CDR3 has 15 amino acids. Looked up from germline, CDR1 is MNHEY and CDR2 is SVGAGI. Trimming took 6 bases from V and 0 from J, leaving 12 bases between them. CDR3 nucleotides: TGTGCCAGCAGGCCTGGCGGGCTAGCCAAAAACATTCAGTACTTC. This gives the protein CASRPGGLAKNIQYF.

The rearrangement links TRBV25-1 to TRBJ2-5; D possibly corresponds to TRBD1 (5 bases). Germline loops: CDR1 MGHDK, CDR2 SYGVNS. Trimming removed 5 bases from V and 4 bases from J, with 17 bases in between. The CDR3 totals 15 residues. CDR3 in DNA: TGTGCCAGCAGTTCAAGGGGCCCCACCGGAGAGACCCAGTACTTC. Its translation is CASSSRGPTGETQYF. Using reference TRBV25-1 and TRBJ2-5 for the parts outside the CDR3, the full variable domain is EADIYQTPRYLVIGTGKKITLECSQTMGHDKMYWYQQDPGMELHLIHYSYGVNSTEKGDLSSESTVSRIRTEHFPLTLESARPSHTSQYLCASSSRGPTGETQYFGPGTRLLVL.

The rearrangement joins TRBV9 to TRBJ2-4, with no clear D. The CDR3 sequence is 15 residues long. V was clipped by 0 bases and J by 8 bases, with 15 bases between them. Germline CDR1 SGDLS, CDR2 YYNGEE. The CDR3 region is CASSVGADLGDIQYF. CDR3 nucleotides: TGTGCCAGCAGCGTAGGGGCCGACTTAGGAGACATTCAGTACTTC.

The CDR3 sequence: CASSLDASVLAEAFF. CDR3 DNA sequence: TGTGCCAGCAGCTTAGATGCCTCGGTTCTCGCTGAAGCTTTCTTT. The chain has TRBV11-2 and TRBJ1-1, with D hard to call. V lost 0 bases, J lost 6 bases, and 14 bases lay in between. CDR3 length equals 15 residues. Germline values: CDR1 SGHAT, CDR2 FQNNGV. Using reference TRBV11-2 and TRBJ1-1 for the parts outside the CDR3, the full variable domain is EAGVAQSPRYKIIEKRQSVAFWCNPISGHATLYWYQQILGQGPKLLIQFQNNGVVDDSQLPKDRFSAERLKGVDSTLKIQPAKLEDSAVYLCASSLDASVLAEAFFGQGTRLTVV.

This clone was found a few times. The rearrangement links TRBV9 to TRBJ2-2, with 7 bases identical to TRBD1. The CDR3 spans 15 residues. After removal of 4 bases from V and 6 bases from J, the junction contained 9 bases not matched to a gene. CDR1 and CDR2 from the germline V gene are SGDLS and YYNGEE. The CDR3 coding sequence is TGTGCCAGCAGCATAACAGGGGCACACCCCGGGGAGCTGTTTTTT. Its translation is CASSITGAHPGELFF.

The CDR3 loop is CAWGPGTAGNQPQHF. The CDR3 DNA is TGTGCCTGGGGACCAGGGACAGCGGGCAATCAGCCCCAGCATTTT. This chain links TRBV30 with TRBJ1-5; 7 bases match TRBD1. V lost 5 bases, J lost 2 bases, and 9 bases stayed unmatched. In germline, CDR1 is GTSNPN, CDR2 SVGIG (reference sequence). The CDR3 is 15 amino acids.

The CDR3 reads CASSPSGAGYGYTF. In DNA form, the CDR3 reads TGTGCCAGCAGCCCCTCGGGGGCGGGCTATGGCTACACCTTC. This chain uses TRBV7-2 with TRBJ1-2; a possible D gene is TRBD1 (6 bases). CDR3 length equals 14 residues. V lost 5 bases to trimming and J lost 4 bases, with 14 bases between them. Germline V gene data show CDR1 as SGHTA and CDR2 as FQGNSA.

The DNA for the CDR3 is TGTGCCTGGAGTCCCAGGGAGACCTACGAGCAGTACTTC. It is translated as CAWSPRETYEQYF. The chain carries TRBV30 and TRBJ2-7; perhaps D is TRBD1 or TRBD2 (5 bases each). The CDR3 runs 13 residues. CDR1 is GTSNPN and CDR2 is SVGIG in the germline V gene (reference sequence). V lost 2 bases, J lost 2 bases, and 10 bases lay in between.

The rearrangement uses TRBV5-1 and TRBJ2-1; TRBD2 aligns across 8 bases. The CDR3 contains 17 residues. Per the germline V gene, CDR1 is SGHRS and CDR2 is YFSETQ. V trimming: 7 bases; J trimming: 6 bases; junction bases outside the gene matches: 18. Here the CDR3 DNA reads TGCGCCAGCCGACCGGTAGTGGCGGGGGGCGGTGTCAATGAGCAGTTCTTC. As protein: CASRPVVAGGGVNEQFF.

The CDR3 protein is CASSSRTGRNYGYTF. Here the CDR3 DNA reads TGCGCCAGCAGCTCTAGGACAGGGAGGAACTATGGCTACACCTTC. V and J are TRBV5-1 and TRBJ1-2; 8 bases match TRBD1. Trimming took 3 bases from V and 2 from J; bases not matched to a gene: 6. This CDR3 contains 15 residues. CDR1 is SGHRS, CDR2 YFSETQ, per germline.

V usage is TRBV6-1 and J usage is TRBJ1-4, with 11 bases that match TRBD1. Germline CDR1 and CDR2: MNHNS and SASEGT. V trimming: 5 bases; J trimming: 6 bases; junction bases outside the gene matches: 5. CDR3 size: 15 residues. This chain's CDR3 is CASSFAGQGDEKLFF. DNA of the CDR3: TGTGCCAGCAGTTTCGCGGGACAGGGGGATGAAAAACTGTTTTTT.